Below are 4 T cell receptor beta chains sequenced from a single sample in a study of chemoradiotherapy in HPV16-positive cancers. Profiling relied on immunoSEQ multiplex PCR, and the TCRdb table lists in-frame clones only, not all of them. The table lists 16,000 or so clones, just under 70% of them singletons, with around 8% in the top ten. Sequencing used tumor tissue, obtained from a patient who underwent chemoradiotherapy. Receptors were obtained from a human donor with HPV-associated anogenital cancer.

The V call is TRBV5-1, the J call TRBJ2-2, with 7 bases fitting TRBD1. The V and J ends lost 4 bases and 1 base, in that order; junction bases with no gene match: 4. Germline loops: CDR1 SGHRS, CDR2 YFSETQ. The CDR3 is 15 residues long. CDR3 sequence: CASSATGQNTGELFF. CDR3 sequence (DNA): TGCGCCAGCAGCGCGACAGGGCAGAACACCGGGGAGCTGTTTTTT.

The chain links TRBV15 to TRBJ2-1; D is possibly TRBD2 (7 bases). The CDR3 is 16 residues long. The germline CDR1 and CDR2 sequences are LNHNV and YYDKDF (reference sequence). V was trimmed by 3 bases and J by 3 bases, leaving 15 bases between them. The CDR3 region has the DNA TGTGCCACCAGCAGGGACGGGGGGACAATCTACAATGAGCAGTTCTTC. It is translated as CATSRDGGTIYNEQFF.

The rearrangement joins TRBV27 to TRBJ2-1, with TRBD1 identical over 7 bases. V was pared by 6 bases and J by 5 bases, with 10 bases of the junction left unmatched. The germline V gene has CDR1 MNHEY and CDR2 SMNVEV (reference sequence). The CDR3 is 15 residues long. This chain's CDR3 is CASRLRQGANNEQFF. The CDR3 DNA follows: TGTGCCAGCAGACTCCGACAGGGAGCTAACAATGAGCAGTTCTTC.

The V gene is TRBV2, the J gene TRBJ2-7; TRBD2 agrees at 7 bases. This CDR3 contains 15 residues. Germline V gene data show CDR1 as SNHLY and CDR2 as FYNNEI. The V gene end was trimmed by 7 bases and the J gene end by 7 bases; junction bases not matched to a gene: 16. CDR3 nucleotide sequence: TGTGCCAGCAACCCTCCCGGGGCGGGAGTAACGGAGCAGTACTTC. This translates into CASNPPGAGVTEQYF.